These 26 T cell receptor beta chains were sequenced from one sample in a study of control samples from healthy donors and cancer patients. Profiled with immunoSEQ multiplex PCR; TCRdb holds only in-frame clones, not every one. The sample includes about 98,000 clones, roughly nine tenths of them seen just once. The sample taken for sequencing was blood. The receptors were gathered from a woman aged 18-29 years in good health.

This chain links TRBV3-1 (or the pseudogene TRBV3-2) with TRBJ2-4; a possible D gene is TRBD1 (5 bases). This CDR3 is 12 amino acids long. The V end was cut by 3 bases, the J end by 5 bases, with 5 bases between. Germline V gene lookup returns CDR1 LGHDT and CDR2 YNNKEL (reference sequence). As DNA, the CDR3 is TGTGCCAGCAGCCACAGGGAAAACATTCAGTACTTC. This codes for CASSHRENIQYF.

The chain carries TRBV2 and TRBJ1-1, with TRBD1 matching over 10 bases. Germline V gene lookup returns CDR1 SNHLY and CDR2 FYNNEI. This CDR3 has 15 amino acids. The J segment lost 4 bases and the V segment lost 4 bases, leaving 6 bases of the junction unmatched. CDR3 DNA sequence: TGTGCCAGCAGTGGCACGACAGGGGGCACCACTGAAGCTTTCTTT. This sequence encodes CASSGTTGGTTEAFF.

The V call is TRBV19, the J call TRBJ2-5; D remains unclear. The CDR3 spans 14 residues. With 3 bases removed from V and 5 bases from J, the gap between germline ends came to 13 bases. Germline V gene sequence: CDR1 LNHDA, CDR2 SQIVND (reference sequence). The CDR3 is CASSILGRSETQYF. CDR3 DNA sequence: TGTGCCAGTAGTATTCTTGGGCGGAGCGAGACCCAGTACTTC. The whole variable domain, filled in from reference TRBV19 and TRBJ2-5, reads DGGITQSPKYLFRKEGQNVTLSCEQNLNHDAMYWYRQDPGQGLRLIYYSQIVNDFQKGDIAEGYSVSREKKESFPLTVTSAQKNPTAFYLCASSILGRSETQYFGPGTRLLVL.

CDR3 amino acids: CASAPRGLASYNEQFF. DNA for the CDR3: TGTGCTAGTGCCCCTCGGGGACTAGCTTCCTACAATGAGCAGTTCTTC. V is TRBV12-5 and J is TRBJ2-1; 9 positions agree with TRBD2. The germline V gene has CDR1 LGHNT and CDR2 FRNRAP. This CDR3 has 16 amino acids. V lost 7 bases to trimming and J lost 1 base; unmatched junction nucleotides: 8.

This chain uses TRBV12-3 or TRBV12-4 with TRBJ1-4; D may be TRBD1 (6 bases). Trimming took 5 bases from V and 5 from J, leaving 9 bases between them. CDR3 length: 13 residues. DNA for the CDR3: TGTGCCAGCAGTCGAACAGGGAATGAAAAACTGTTTTTT. Its protein is CASSRTGNEKLFF.

The rearrangement links TRBV10-3 to TRBJ1-2; D possibly corresponds to TRBD1 (5 bases). Trimming left V 11 bases short and J 6 bases short, with 10 bases between. The germline V gene encodes CDR1 ENHRY and CDR2 SYGVKD. The CDR3 spans 10 residues. The CDR3 spells CAAGVDGYTF. The CDR3 DNA sequence: TGTGCCGCGGGGGTGGATGGCTACACCTTC.

V and J are TRBV6-2 or TRBV6-3 and TRBJ2-4; 7 bases align to TRBD2. Germline V gives CDR1 MNHEY, CDR2 SVGEGT. CDR3 length: 13 amino acids. Unmatched junction bases numbered 6, after V lost 6 bases and J lost 7 bases. The CDR3 bases are TGTGCCAGCAGCCAGACTAGCAGGAACATTCAGTACTTC. The encoded protein is CASSQTSRNIQYF.

This sequence joins TRBV7-9 and TRBJ2-7, with TRBD2 matching over 7 bases. J was trimmed by 0 bases and V by 4 bases; bases with no gene match: 6. The CDR3 has 15 amino acids. Germline-derived CDR1 and CDR2 are SEHNR and FQNEAQ (reference sequence). CDR3 loop: CASSSGGIHSYEQYF. The CDR3, as DNA: TGTGCCAGCAGCTCGGGGGGTATACACTCCTACGAGCAGTACTTC.

This chain joins TRBV5-1 and TRBJ2-2, with 7 bases fitting TRBD1. Trimming took 4 bases from V and 2 from J; bases not matched to a gene: 8. The CDR3 is made up of 16 amino acids. CDR1 is SGHRS and CDR2 is YFSETQ in the germline V gene. The CDR3 bases are TGCGCCAGCAGCGACGCACAGGGGTATAACACCGGGGAGCTGTTTTTT. As protein: CASSDAQGYNTGELFF.

The gene calls are TRBV2 and TRBJ2-7; 14 nucleotides agree with TRBD2. Trimming removed 7 bases from V and 5 bases from J; junction bases left unmatched: 4. This CDR3 comprises 14 residues. CDR1 is SNHLY, CDR2 FYNNEI, per germline. This CDR3 is CASKRLAGGNEQYF. CDR3 in DNA: TGTGCCAGCAAAAGACTAGCGGGGGGGAACGAGCAGTACTTC.

The rearrangement links TRBV29-1 to TRBJ1-6; D unresolved. This CDR3 comprises 12 residues. CDR1 SQVTM and CDR2 ANQGSEA come from the germline V gene. Deletions cut 6 bases from V and 6 bases from J, with 9 bases between. The CDR3 sequence: CSVQEGNSPLHF. Written as DNA, the CDR3 is TGCAGCGTGCAGGAGGGTAATTCACCCCTCCACTTT.

The J gene is TRBJ1-2, the V gene TRBV28; D is undetermined. The CDR3 contains 10 residues. The V end was cut by 7 bases, the J end by 5 bases, with 5 bases between. Looked up from germline, CDR1 is MDHEN and CDR2 is SYDVKM. The CDR3 protein is CASILYGYTF. Written as DNA, the CDR3 is TGTGCCAGCATTCTTTATGGCTACACCTTC.

The V call is TRBV30, the J call TRBJ2-7; D remains ambiguous. Germline lookup yields CDR1 GTSNPN and CDR2 SVGIG (reference sequence). V gave up 6 bases and J gave up 3 bases, with 9 bases separating them. The CDR3 totals 11 residues. CDR3 protein: CACQGVYEQYF. In nucleotides, the CDR3 is TGTGCCTGCCAAGGAGTCTACGAGCAGTACTTC. Full variable domain (remainder filled in from reference TRBV30 and TRBJ2-7): SQTIHQWPATLVQPVGSPLSLECTVEGTSNPNLYWYRQAAGRGLQLLFYSVGIGQISSEVPQNLSASRPQDRQFILSSKKLLLSDSGFYLCACQGVYEQYFGPGTRLTVT.

This chain links TRBV5-8 with TRBJ2-6, with 9 bases lining up with TRBD1. After removal of 2 bases from V and 0 bases from J, the junction contained 9 bases not matched to a gene. This CDR3 spans 19 amino acids. The germline V gene encodes CDR1 SGHTS and CDR2 YDEGEE. CDR3 amino acids: CASSFHPTGGFSGANVLTF. CDR3 bases: TGTGCCAGCAGCTTCCACCCGACAGGGGGATTCTCTGGGGCCAACGTCCTGACTTTC. Complete variable domain (other parts from reference TRBV5-8 and TRBJ2-6): EAGVTQSPTHLIKTRGQQATLRCSPISGHTSVYWYQQALGLGLQFLLWYDEGEERNRGNFPPRFSGRQFPNYSSELNVNALELEDSALYLCASSFHPTGGFSGANVLTFGAGSRLTVL.

The chain couples TRBV6-1 to TRBJ2-7; TRBD2 agrees at 9 bases. The germline V gene has CDR1 MNHNS and CDR2 SASEGT. J gave up 4 bases and V 2 bases, and 3 bases lay outside the gene matches. The CDR3 is 14 residues long. CDR3 residues: CASSENSGGYEQYF. In DNA form, the CDR3 reads TGTGCCAGCAGTGAAAATAGCGGGGGTTACGAGCAGTACTTC.

As concerns this clone: The germline gene is not matched at one end of the junction; a read error may be the cause. The chain links TRBV7-7 to TRBJ2-2, with TRBD1 matching 10 bases. The germline V gene has CDR1 SSHAT and CDR2 FNYEAQ (reference sequence). CDR3 length equals 15 residues. In DNA form, the CDR3 reads TGTGCTAGCAGCAGGGACAGGGGGAACACCGGGGAGCTGTTTTTT. This gives the protein CASSRDRGNTGELFF.

The chain recombines TRBV24-1 with TRBJ1-5; 9 positions match TRBD1. The J segment lost 2 bases and the V segment lost 3 bases, leaving 7 bases of the junction unmatched. Germline CDR1 and CDR2: KGHDR and SFDVKD. The CDR3 contains 17 residues. This CDR3 is CATSDHSQGAGNQPQHF. The CDR3 region has the DNA TGTGCCACCAGTGATCATTCACAGGGGGCCGGCAATCAGCCCCAGCATTTT.

This clone was detected a few times. The chain links TRBV18 to TRBJ2-1; perhaps TRBD1 as D (5 bases). Trimming took off 5 bases at V and 0 bases at J, with 11 bases between the two ends. The CDR3 length is 15 residues. Germline CDR1 KGHSH, CDR2 LQKENI. CDR3 region: CASSATDSSYNEQFF. In nucleotides, the CDR3 is TGTGCCAGCTCAGCGACAGATAGCTCCTACAATGAGCAGTTCTTC.

The genes are TRBV2 and TRBJ2-1; 12 positions agree with TRBD2. The CDR3 spans 15 residues. The V gene end was trimmed by 6 bases and the J gene end by 6 bases; junction bases not matched to a gene: 6. Germline CDR1 reads SNHLY; CDR2 reads FYNNEI. In DNA form, the CDR3 reads TGTGCCAGCAGGCTTACTAGCGGGGGGTTCAATGAGCAGTTCTTC. It is translated as CASRLTSGGFNEQFF.

Comment on this clone: The conserved final phenylalanine or tryptophan is absent from the CDR3, which likely points to a read error. The chain is built from TRBV7-9 and TRBJ1-2, with D unresolved. The CDR3 is made up of 13 amino acids. The germline CDR1 and CDR2 sequences are SEHNR and FQNEAQ (reference sequence). V was cut by 5 bases and J by 4 bases, with 11 bases left in between. This chain's CDR3 is CASSRWDFYGYTL. In DNA, the CDR3 is TGTGCCAGCAGCCGTTGGGATTTCTATGGCTACACCCTC.

V usage is TRBV6-6 and J usage is TRBJ1-4; no clear D gene. Trimming cost V 6 bases and J 7 bases, with 15 bases left between them. This CDR3 is built from 14 residues. Germline V lookup: CDR1 MNHNY, CDR2 SVGAGI (reference sequence). CDR3 loop: CASRPEPRGEKLFF. The CDR3, as DNA: TGTGCCAGCAGGCCGGAACCCCGGGGTGAAAAACTGTTTTTT.

The chain links TRBV3-1 (or the pseudogene TRBV3-2) to TRBJ1-2; D possibly corresponds to TRBD1 (6 bases). The CDR3 extends over 15 amino acids. The germline V gene encodes CDR1 LGHDT and CDR2 YNNKEL (reference sequence). Trimming removed 2 bases at V and 4 bases at J, with 14 bases between. The CDR3 sequence: CASSQLSGAAYGYTF. CDR3 nucleotide sequence: TGTGCCAGCAGCCAACTCTCAGGGGCGGCCTATGGCTACACCTTC.

The chain is built from TRBV7-3 and TRBJ2-5; D gene uncertain. The V end lost 5 bases, the J end lost 5 bases, and 12 bases lay between the germline ends. CDR1 is SGHTA and CDR2 is FQGTGA in the germline V gene. This CDR3 has 13 amino acids. CDR3 region: CASSIRAYETQYF. The CDR3 region has the DNA TGTGCCAGCAGCATCCGGGCATATGAGACCCAGTACTTC.

This rearrangement joins TRBV30 to TRBJ1-2, with 7 positions matching TRBD1. Germline V gene sequence: CDR1 GTSNPN, CDR2 SVGIG (reference sequence). After removal of 3 bases from V and 7 bases from J, the junction contained 5 bases not matched to a gene. The CDR3 spans 12 residues. Here the CDR3 DNA reads TGTGCCTGGAGCGCCGCAGGGGGTGGCTACACCTTC. Its protein product is CAWSAAGGGYTF.

The J gene is TRBJ1-1, the V gene TRBV10-3; D is perhaps TRBD1 (5 bases). CDR3 length: 14 residues. Germline CDR1 reads ENHRY; CDR2 reads SYGVKD. Trimming pared 0 bases from V and 1 base from J, leaving 6 bases between. The CDR3 protein is CAISESGGNTEAFF. CDR3 nucleotide sequence: TGTGCCATCAGTGAGTCGGGGGGGAACACTGAAGCTTTCTTT.

In this sample, this clone turned up once. The V gene is TRBV27, the J gene TRBJ1-2; D remains ambiguous. The CDR3 loop spans 12 amino acids. Germline lookup yields CDR1 MNHEY and CDR2 SMNVEV (reference sequence). Trimming removed 6 bases at V and 5 bases at J, with 10 bases between. The chain's CDR3 is CASRTSGYGYTF. Here the CDR3 DNA reads TGTGCCAGCAGAACCTCGGGGTATGGCTACACCTTC.